What follows are 19 T cell receptor beta chains derived from one specimen sequenced in a study of vaccination effects on CD4 cells after COVID-19. What these receptors recognize is not known. Antigen-specific CD4+ T cells were expanded with viral peptide pools in the ViraFEST assay before sequencing. Once cultured for 10 to 11 days, the cells underwent separation to obtain CD4+ T cells. The protocol was immunoSEQ multiplex PCR, while the TCRdb copy is restricted to in-frame clones and leaves out a portion. Of some 20,000 clones listed, 70% are singletons. This specimen consisted of CD4+ T cells from PBMCs cultured with HCoV-229E spike peptides, obtained before COVID-19 vaccination. All receptors derive from a human donor who received a COVID-19 vaccine.

The gene calls are TRBV27 and TRBJ2-1, with 8 bases fitting TRBD2. V lost 4 bases and J lost 15; bases outside the gene matches: 5. The V gene's germline CDR1 is MNHEY and CDR2 SMNVEV (reference sequence). This CDR3 spans 11 amino acids. CDR3 loop: CASSSTGTRFF. In DNA form, the CDR3 reads TGTGCCAGCAGTTCAACCGGGACTAGGTTCTTC.

The genes are TRBV11-1 and TRBJ2-3; 7 bases map to TRBD2. The CDR3 is 18 residues long. From germline, CDR1 is SGHAT and CDR2 FQDESV (reference sequence). Trimming cost V 0 bases and J 0 bases; bases outside gene matches: 9. The CDR3 nucleotides are TGTGCCAGCAGCTTAGCGCTAATCGCGGGAGCGAGCACAGATACGCAGTATTTT. This codes for CASSLALIAGASTDTQYF. Complete variable domain (other parts from reference TRBV11-1 and TRBJ2-3): EAEVAQSPRYKITEKSQAVAFWCDPISGHATLYWYRQILGQGPELLVQFQDESVVDDSQLPKDRFSAERLKGVDSTLKIQPAELGDSAMYLCASSLALIAGASTDTQYFGPGTRLTVL.

This clone appeared once. The chain couples TRBV19 to TRBJ1-2; 8 bases fit TRBD1. The V gene's germline CDR1 is LNHDA and CDR2 SQIVND (reference sequence). V gave up 5 bases and J gave up 7 bases; unmatched junction bases: 12. The CDR3 is made up of 15 amino acids. CDR3 nucleotide sequence: TGTGCCAGTAGTCCCCAAGGCAGGGGGCGGAGTGGCTACACCTTC. This translates into CASSPQGRGRSGYTF.

V is TRBV12-3 or TRBV12-4 and J is TRBJ1-2; no clear D gene. The V gene lost 4 bases and the J gene lost 1 base, with 7 bases spanning the gap. CDR3 length: 13 amino acids. Here the CDR3 reads CASSSGFNYGYTF. DNA of the CDR3: TGTGCCAGCAGTTCGGGGTTTAACTATGGCTACACCTTC.

This clone was found once. One end of the junction is discordant with germline, which a read error may explain. CDR3 sequence (DNA): TGTGCCAGCATCCCAGAATTCCCATTT. Translated: CASIPEFPF. The V gene is TRBV27, the J gene TRBJ1-1; no firm D call. Germline-derived CDR1 and CDR2 are MNHEY and SMNVEV (reference sequence). There are 9 residues in the CDR3.

The chain carries TRBV11-3 and TRBJ2-2, with 8 bases identical to TRBD2. The junction had 10 bases not matched to a gene; V was cut back by 0 bases and J by 4 bases. Germline V gives CDR1 SGHNT, CDR2 YENEEA. The CDR3 runs 18 residues. CDR3 protein: CASSLDQSGSGVTGELFF. CDR3 in DNA: TGTGCCAGCAGCTTAGATCAGAGCGGGAGCGGCGTCACCGGGGAGCTGTTTTTT.

This chain uses TRBV10-1 with TRBJ2-1; D gene uncertain. The V and J ends lost 4 bases and 5 bases respectively, with 9 bases between them. Looked up from germline, CDR1 is WNHNN and CDR2 is SYGVQD (reference sequence). This CDR3 spans 13 amino acids. CDR3 bases: TGCGCCAGCAGTGTAAGTCTCGACAATGAGCAGTTCTTC. Translated: CASSVSLDNEQFF.

The chain joins TRBV7-9 to TRBJ1-2, with unresolved D. Deletions cut 0 bases from V and 0 bases from J, with 11 bases between. Germline V lookup: CDR1 SEHNR, CDR2 FQNEAQ (reference sequence). The CDR3 is made up of 16 amino acids. The CDR3 spells CASSLAQTRSNYGYTF. DNA for the CDR3: TGTGCCAGCAGCTTAGCACAGACACGGTCTAACTATGGCTACACCTTC.

This chain uses TRBV20-1 with TRBJ1-6, with D unresolved. CDR1 is DFQATT, CDR2 SNEGSKA, per germline (reference sequence). This CDR3 has 16 amino acids. The V and J ends lost 3 bases and 0 bases respectively, with 12 bases between them. CDR3 amino acids: CSASYGRSSYNSPLHF. Here the CDR3 DNA reads TGCAGTGCTAGTTACGGCAGGAGCTCCTATAATTCACCCCTCCACTTT.

J is TRBJ1-2 and V is TRBV2, with D possibly matching TRBD1 (5 bases). V lost 11 bases and J lost 5, with 12 bases in between. The CDR3 covers 11 residues. Germline CDR1 and CDR2: SNHLY and FYNNEI. As DNA, the CDR3 is TGTGCCGGAGGGGCGCTATATGGCTACACCTTC. It specifies CAGGALYGYTF.

The J gene is TRBJ2-2, the V gene TRBV5-1, with D possibly called TRBD1 or TRBD2 (6 bases each). Trimming pared 4 bases from V and 6 bases from J, leaving 7 bases between. Germline assignment: CDR1 SGHRS and CDR2 YFSETQ. CDR3 length: 12 amino acids. The CDR3 reads CASSRGAGELFF. CDR3 nucleotide sequence: TGCGCCAGCAGCAGGGGGGCCGGGGAGCTGTTTTTT. Full variable domain (remainder filled in from reference TRBV5-1 and TRBJ2-2): KAGVTQTPRYLIKTRGQQVTLSCSPISGHRSVSWYQQTPGQGLQFLFEYFSETQRNKGNFPGRFSGRQFSNSRSEMNVSTLELGDSALYLCASSRGAGELFFGEGSRLTVL.

The J gene is TRBJ1-5, the V gene TRBV6-5; D may be TRBD1 (6 bases). CDR1 is MNHEY, CDR2 SVGAGI, per germline. The length of the CDR3 is 13 residues. Trimming removed 11 bases from V and 1 base from J, with 12 bases in between. The CDR3 here is CASGGASNQPQHF. The CDR3 DNA reads as TGTGCCTCGGGGGGGGCGAGCAATCAGCCCCAGCATTTT.

This rearrangement joins TRBV19 to TRBJ2-1, with 13 positions matching TRBD2. Per germline, CDR1 LNHDA and CDR2 SQIVND (reference sequence). The junction had 4 bases not matched to a gene; V was cut back by 6 bases and J by 8 bases. The CDR3 is 14 amino acids. CDR3 bases: TGTGCCAGTAGCCGACTAGCGGGAGGCCATGAGCAGTTCTTC. Translated, it gives CASSRLAGGHEQFF.

This clone was observed a handful of times. This chain joins TRBV2 and TRBJ2-1, with 8 bases aligning to TRBD1. The CDR3 sequence is 15 residues long. In germline, CDR1 is SNHLY, CDR2 FYNNEI. V shed 1 base, J shed 9 bases, and the junction held 8 bases outside the gene matches. The CDR3 nucleotides are TGTGCCAGCAGTGAAGTCCGGAGCACAGGGGGTGAGCAGTTCTTC. Translated: CASSEVRSTGGEQFF.

This sequence joins TRBV5-1 and TRBJ1-4; TRBD1 matches at 7 bases. This CDR3 spans 14 amino acids. Germline V gene sequence: CDR1 SGHRS, CDR2 YFSETQ. V was clipped by 2 bases and J by 8 bases; unmatched bases: 6. CDR3 sequence reads: CASSFSGGYEKLFF. The CDR3, as DNA: TGCGCCAGCAGCTTTTCAGGGGGGTACGAAAAACTGTTTTTT.

As DNA, the CDR3 is TGTGCCAGTAGTATGGGGCCCTACGAGCAGTACTTC. As protein: CASSMGPYEQYF. The genes are TRBV19 and TRBJ2-7, with D possibly being TRBD1 (5 bases). With 3 bases removed from V and 2 bases from J, the gap between germline ends came to 5 bases. In germline, CDR1 is LNHDA, CDR2 SQIVND (reference sequence). The CDR3 covers 12 residues.

This clone is medium-sized within its sample. The chain recombines TRBV18 with TRBJ2-3; D remains ambiguous. The V end was cut by 3 bases, the J end by 2 bases, with 3 bases between. CDR3 length: 12 amino acids. CDR1 is KGHSH, CDR2 LQKENI, per germline. The chain's CDR3 is CASSPYTDTQYF. CDR3 nucleotides: TGTGCCAGCTCACCCTACACAGATACGCAGTATTTT.

The chain carries TRBV6-1 and TRBJ1-1; D remains ambiguous. From germline, CDR1 is MNHNS and CDR2 SASEGT. The CDR3 length is 14 residues. V dropped 3 bases and J dropped 4 bases, with 12 bases sitting between them. This CDR3 reads CASSEADPPTEAFF. In DNA, the CDR3 is TGTGCCAGCAGTGAGGCGGATCCCCCCACTGAAGCTTTCTTT.

CDR3 loop: CASTGGAYNEQFF. The CDR3 nucleotides are TGTGCCAGCACCGGGGGGGCTTACAATGAGCAGTTCTTC. This chain links TRBV2 with TRBJ2-1; TRBD2 aligns across 8 bases. The trim removed 7 bases at V and 4 bases at J, leaving 3 bases unmatched. Looked up from germline, CDR1 is SNHLY and CDR2 is FYNNEI. CDR3 length: 13 amino acids.